These 20 T cell receptor beta chains share one sample of origin, sequenced in a study of blood T cell repertoires in COVID-19. The assay was immunoSEQ multiplex PCR, and TCRdb's table has in-frame clones only and misses some. The sample has about 130,000 clones; approximately 82% are singletons. Sequenced: peripheral blood. All receptors come from a man between 60 and 75 years old who had recovered from COVID-19.

This clone was observed a few times. The V call is TRBV28, the J call TRBJ1-3; perhaps TRBD1 as D (6 bases). The CDR3 is 15 residues long. Germline CDR1 and CDR2: MDHEN and SYDVKM. V was trimmed by 3 bases and J by 5 bases, leaving 14 bases between them. The CDR3 coding sequence is TGTGCCAGCAGTTTCCCCACAGGGCAGAGAAACACCATATATTTT. Translation: CASSFPTGQRNTIYF.

CDR3 coding DNA: TGTGCCAGCAGCTTTACAGGGAGGGACACTGAAGCTTTCTTT. This translates into CASSFTGRDTEAFF. The V call is TRBV11-3, the J call TRBJ1-1; weak D call: TRBD1 (6 bases). CDR1 and CDR2 (germline): SGHNT, YENEEA. Trimming took off 3 bases at V and 3 bases at J, with 11 bases between the two ends. This CDR3 contains 14 residues. Looking up the rest from reference TRBV11-3 and TRBJ1-1 gives the full variable domain: EAGVVQSPRYKIIEKKQPVAFWCNPISGHNTLYWYLQNLGQGPELLIRYENEEAVDDSQLPKDRFSAERLKGVDSTLKIQPAELGDSAVYLCASSFTGRDTEAFFGQGTRLTVV.

The chain links TRBV30 to TRBJ1-1; 9 bases line up with TRBD1. V dropped 3 bases and J dropped 0; count of bases not matched to a gene: 8. This CDR3 comprises 16 residues. The germline gives CDR1 GTSNPN, CDR2 SVGIG (reference sequence). The CDR3 here is CAWSTGGLGLNTEAFF. In DNA form, the CDR3 reads TGTGCCTGGAGCACAGGGGGCTTAGGGCTGAACACTGAAGCTTTCTTT.

This clone came up many times. The chain joins TRBV4-3 to TRBJ1-2; 11 nucleotides align to TRBD1. J lost 4 bases, V lost 0 bases, and 7 bases had no gene match. Germline CDR1 LGHNA, CDR2 YSLEER. The CDR3 runs to 17 residues. CDR3 DNA: TGCGCCAGCAGCCAAGATCGGGGACAGGGGGTAATCTATGGCTACACCTTC. Protein sequence: CASSQDRGQGVIYGYTF.

This clone was counted between two and nine times. The V and J genes are TRBV18 and TRBJ1-4; 10 bases agree with TRBD1. Germline V gene sequence: CDR1 KGHSH, CDR2 LQKENI. The CDR3 is made up of 14 amino acids. Losses at the gene ends were 3 bases for V and 7 bases for J; bases not matched to a gene: 2. CDR3 amino acids: CASSPRQGAEKLFF. The CDR3, as DNA: TGTGCCAGCTCACCCCGACAGGGGGCTGAAAAACTGTTTTTT.

The rearrangement links TRBV9 to TRBJ2-6, with 8 bases lining up with TRBD2. CDR1 and CDR2 from the germline V gene are SGDLS and YYNGEE. This CDR3 is built from 16 residues. Unmatched junction bases numbered 0, after V lost 0 bases and J lost 1 base. The CDR3 loop is CASSVAGGSGANVLTF. The CDR3 DNA follows: TGTGCCAGCAGCGTAGCGGGAGGGTCTGGGGCCAACGTCCTGACTTTC.

This CDR3 is CASSREAGGMGRPFF. CDR3 DNA: TGCGCCAGCAGTCGAGAAGCGGGAGGGATGGGGAGGCCGTTCTTC. The chain uses TRBV5-1 and TRBJ2-1; TRBD2 aligns across 10 bases. Trimming cost V 5 bases and J 15 bases; bases outside gene matches: 17. Germline-derived CDR1 and CDR2 are SGHRS and YFSETQ. There are 15 residues in the CDR3.

The V gene is TRBV4-3, the J gene TRBJ1-3; TRBD1 is a possible D gene (6 bases). CDR3 length equals 14 residues. V was cut by 11 bases and J by 2 bases, with 16 bases left in between. Germline V gives CDR1 LGHNA, CDR2 YSLEER. The CDR3 DNA is TGCGCCCGATATTACAGGGTCGCTGGAAACACCATATATTTT. Protein product: CARYYRVAGNTIYF.

The J gene is TRBJ1-1, the V gene TRBV5-6; D ambiguous. V shed 2 bases and J shed 5 bases, with 7 bases lying between them. The germline gives CDR1 SGHDT, CDR2 YYEEEE. This CDR3 has 12 amino acids. The CDR3 DNA follows: TGTGCCAGCAGCTTCGAGGTGACTGAAGCTTTCTTT. Protein: CASSFEVTEAFF.

The V and J genes are TRBV11-2 and TRBJ2-4, with D uncertain. V shed 5 bases and J shed 2 bases, with 13 bases lying between them. The CDR3 runs 15 residues. The germline gives CDR1 SGHAT, CDR2 FQNNGV. CDR3 coding DNA: TGTGCCAGCAGCCTCGGTGATCTAACCAAAAACATTCAGTACTTC. Its translation is CASSLGDLTKNIQYF.

The chain recombines TRBV5-6 with TRBJ2-3; 10 bases are shared with TRBD1. Germline V gene sequence: CDR1 SGHDT, CDR2 YYEEEE. V lost 0 bases and J lost 2; bases outside the gene matches: 6. The CDR3 loop spans 17 amino acids. The CDR3 DNA is TGTGCCAGCAGCTTGGGCCCGACAGGGGGCAACACAGATACGCAGTATTTT. Protein: CASSLGPTGGNTDTQYF.

There are a few counts of this clone. This chain links TRBV6-5 with TRBJ2-5, with D tentatively TRBD1 (7 bases). With 8 bases removed from V and 5 bases from J, the gap between germline ends came to 21 bases. The CDR3 extends over 15 amino acids. CDR1 and CDR2 from the germline V gene are MNHEY and SVGAGI. The CDR3 DNA sequence: TGTGCCAGCGAACCCTTCAGGGGGGCCCCTGAGACCCAGTACTTC. Protein sequence: CASEPFRGAPETQYF.

The chain is built from TRBV7-2 and TRBJ1-1; 10 bases match TRBD1. V lost 1 base to trimming and J lost 8 bases; unmatched junction nucleotides: 4. Germline V gene data show CDR1 as SGHTA and CDR2 as FQGNSA. The CDR3 sequence is 14 residues long. CDR3 DNA: TGTGCCAGCAGCTTAGGACAGGGGGCGGTGGAAGCTTTCTTT. Translating gives CASSLGQGAVEAFF.

J is TRBJ1-1 and V is TRBV5-1; possible D gene TRBD1, 5 bases. CDR3 size: 13 residues. The V end lost 8 bases, the J end lost 3 bases, and 14 bases lay between the germline ends. Germline assignment: CDR1 SGHRS and CDR2 YFSETQ. The CDR3 here is CASSATGDTEAFF. Written as DNA, the CDR3 is TGCGCCAGTTCCGCGACGGGGGACACTGAAGCTTTCTTT.

The rearrangement links TRBV28 to TRBJ1-4, with TRBD1 matching 11 bases. This CDR3 is built from 14 residues. Per the germline V gene, CDR1 is MDHEN and CDR2 is SYDVKM. With V trimmed by 8 bases and J by 8 bases, 7 bases remained unmatched. CDR3 bases: TGTGCCAGCCACTCGGACAGGGGGCGCGAAAAACTGTTTTTT. Its protein is CASHSDRGREKLFF.

This sequence joins TRBV5-6 and TRBJ2-1, with 7 bases identical to TRBD2. The CDR3 covers 16 residues. CDR1 and CDR2 (germline): SGHDT, YYEEEE. V shed 2 bases and J 2 bases; nucleotides not matched to a gene: 7. The CDR3 region is CASSLGSSGPYNEQFF. The DNA for the CDR3 is TGTGCCAGCAGCTTAGGGTCTAGCGGACCCTACAATGAGCAGTTCTTC.

This sequence joins TRBV6-6 and TRBJ2-3, with unresolved D. The germline CDR1 and CDR2 sequences are MNHNY and SVGAGI (reference sequence). Trimming left V 6 bases short and J 6 bases short, with 13 bases between. The CDR3 extends over 13 amino acids. The CDR3 DNA reads as TGTGCCAGCAGAAACCCCCCAGGTGATACGCAGTATTTT. It codes for CASRNPPGDTQYF.

A few counts support this clone. The rearrangement uses TRBV28 and TRBJ2-7, with 8 bases fitting TRBD2. CDR1 MDHEN and CDR2 SYDVKM come from the germline V gene. The CDR3 length is 14 residues. J lost 1 base, V lost 2 bases, and 1 base had no gene match. The CDR3 loop reads CASSLAGGSYEQYF. Written as DNA, the CDR3 is TGTGCCAGCAGTTTAGCGGGAGGTTCCTACGAGCAGTACTTC.

This clone was counted a few times. The genes are TRBV5-4 and TRBJ1-5; 8 bases match TRBD1. Germline-derived CDR1 and CDR2 are SGHNT and YYREEE (reference sequence). The CDR3 has 14 residues. V shed 3 bases and J 7 bases; nucleotides not matched to a gene: 6. The CDR3 sequence: CASSSGGTGQPQHF. CDR3 DNA: TGTGCCAGCAGCTCAGGGGGGACAGGACAGCCCCAGCATTTT.

This clone was counted a single time. The chain uses TRBV5-5 and TRBJ1-1; 8 positions match TRBD1. Germline lookup yields CDR1 SGHKS and CDR2 YYEKEE (reference sequence). CDR3 length: 18 amino acids. V lost 4 bases and J lost 1; bases outside the gene matches: 15. The CDR3 here is CASSLSGAGGVRNTEAFF. DNA for the CDR3: TGTGCCAGCAGCCTATCTGGCGCAGGGGGCGTAAGGAACACTGAAGCTTTCTTT. The full variable domain, its missing parts supplied by reference TRBV5-5 and TRBJ1-1, is DAGVTQSPTHLIKTRGQQVTLRCSPISGHKSVSWYQQVLGQGPQFIFQYYEKEERGRGNFPDRFSARQFPNYSSELNVNALLLGDSALYLCASSLSGAGGVRNTEAFFGQGTRLTVV.